These 10 T cell receptor beta chains were all obtained from the same sample, sequenced in a study of T-cell reconstitution after alpha-beta-depleted transplantation in children. As it was prepared, the TCRbeta library received unique molecular identifiers. A single record per CDR3 protein comes from TCRdb applying MiXCR to the PCR reads. The repertoire holds fewer than 400,000 distinct CDR3 sequences, roughly 20% seen once, with 3% to 4.5% in the top ten. This material consisted of PBMCs from the stem cell graft donor, taken from the stem cell graft. Receptors were obtained from a human donor who donated a stem cell graft to a child with acute myeloid leukemia.

The sample holds many counts of this clonotype. An end of the junction does not agree with germline; a read error may underlie this. The genes are TRBV20-1 and TRBJ2-5; no reliable D call. Germline V CDR1 and CDR2: DFQATT, SNEGSKA (reference sequence). The CDR3 loop spans 16 amino acids. CDR3 residues: CSARDQKEVLRERLHF. CDR3 in DNA: TGCAGTGCTAGAGATCAAAAAGAGGTACTTCGCGAACGTCTACACTTC.

The rearrangement links TRBV20-1 to TRBJ2-3; 10 bases fit TRBD2. The CDR3 has 16 residues. Germline V gene sequence: CDR1 DFQATT, CDR2 SNEGSKA (reference sequence). With V trimmed by 6 bases and J by 5 bases, 14 bases remained unmatched. The CDR3 loop is CSAPLTRGLAVDTQYF. DNA for the CDR3: TGCAGTGCCCCATTAACGAGAGGACTAGCGGTAGATACGCAGTATTTT.

This clonotype was found many times. The chain joins TRBV20-1 to TRBJ1-5; D possibly corresponds to TRBD1 (5 bases). The CDR3 has 13 residues. Germline CDR1 is DFQATT and CDR2 is SNEGSKA (reference sequence). The V end was cut by 5 bases, the J end by 5 bases, with 13 bases between. The CDR3 region has the DNA TGCAGTGCTTGGAGGGGAGCGGATCAGCCCCAGCATTTT. Translated, it gives CSAWRGADQPQHF.

This clonotype was recorded at least ten times. The chain recombines TRBV29-1 with TRBJ2-7; D possibly matches TRBD1 or TRBD2 (6 bases each). V lost 4 bases and J lost 6, with 10 bases in between. Germline-derived CDR1 and CDR2 are SQVTM and ANQGSEA. CDR3 length: 11 residues. DNA for the CDR3: TGCAGCGTTGCATGGGGGGCCGAGCAGTACTTC. This gives the protein CSVAWGAEQYF.

The rearrangement uses TRBV7-9 and TRBJ2-6; 8 bases map to TRBD2. V was pared by 8 bases and J by 14 bases, with 17 bases of the junction left unmatched. The CDR3 length is 15 residues. Germline V CDR1 and CDR2: SEHNR, FQNEAQ (reference sequence). CDR3 loop: CASCGAGVQSQLLTF. The CDR3 DNA follows: TGTGCCAGCTGCGGAGCGGGGGTCCAGTCACAACTCCTGACTTTC.

This sequence joins TRBV29-1 and TRBJ2-1; TRBD1 matches at 7 bases. Trimming at V came to 3 bases and at J to 5 bases, leaving 1 base not matched to a gene. CDR3 size: 12 residues. From germline, CDR1 is SQVTM and CDR2 ANQGSEA. CDR3 amino acids: CSVDGTDNEQFF. The DNA of the CDR3 is TGCAGCGTTGATGGGACAGACAATGAGCAGTTCTTC.

The V call is TRBV29-1, the J call TRBJ2-7, with 7 positions matching TRBD1. The CDR3 is 13 residues long. After removal of 5 bases from V and 0 bases from J, the junction contained 4 bases not matched to a gene. Germline V lookup: CDR1 SQVTM, CDR2 ANQGSEA. CDR3 nucleotide sequence: TGCAGCGTTTTACAGGGGCTCTCCTACGAGCAGTACTTC. Its protein is CSVLQGLSYEQYF.

There are a few counts of this clonotype. This chain uses TRBV20-1 with TRBJ1-1; perhaps TRBD1 as D (6 bases). Germline CDR1 reads DFQATT; CDR2 reads SNEGSKA (reference sequence). The CDR3 is 12 residues long. The V gene lost 6 bases and the J gene lost 0 bases, with 8 bases spanning the gap. This CDR3 is CSAQGMNTEAFF. The CDR3 DNA reads as TGCAGTGCCCAGGGGATGAACACTGAAGCTTTCTTT.

This clonotype was detected a few times. This CDR3 is CSARPLTGGGYEQYF. The CDR3 DNA follows: TGCAGTGCTAGACCTCTAACAGGGGGCGGCTACGAGCAGTACTTC. The rearrangement uses TRBV20-1 and TRBJ2-7; 9 bases fit TRBD1. Germline V gene data show CDR1 as DFQATT and CDR2 as SNEGSKA (reference sequence). The CDR3 consists of 15 residues. The V segment lost 2 bases and the J segment 3 bases; nucleotides outside the gene matches: 8.

The table lists this clonotype with many counts. This chain links TRBV7-2 with TRBJ2-3; 9 positions agree with TRBD2. The germline V gene encodes CDR1 SGHTA and CDR2 FQGNSA. The V gene end was trimmed by 1 base and the J gene end by 1 base; junction bases not matched to a gene: 3. The CDR3 spans 16 residues. The chain's CDR3 is CASSLVSGSGTDTQYF. CDR3 nucleotide sequence: TGTGCCAGCAGCTTAGTTAGCGGGAGTGGCACAGATACGCAGTATTTT.